The 30 T cell receptor beta chains presented below share a single source sample, sequenced in a study of regulatory T cells in long-lasting Graves disease. Time point given: newly diagnosed GD, antithyroid drugs for less than 3 months. From RNA extracted from PBMCs, the TCR library was made. HTBI primers from iRepertoire and Arm-PCR of CDR3 regions yielded the TCR beta libraries. One entry per CDR3 protein results from TCRdb running MiXCR on the multiplex PCR reads. This table holds about 530,000 distinct CDR3 sequences, 15% to 20% found once. The data were also submitted as part of a second study, on T cells in Graves' hyperthyroidism and ophthalmopathy.

The source was peripheral blood mononuclear cells (PBMCs), collected at new diagnosis, from a patient treated with antithyroid drugs. Receptors were obtained from a woman aged 40-65 years with Graves disease.

The V call is TRBV6-1, the J call TRBJ1-3, with D perhaps matching TRBD1 (5 bases). Per the germline V gene, CDR1 is MNHNS and CDR2 is SASEGT. The CDR3 contains 18 residues. Trimming shortened V by 7 bases and J by 0 bases, and 22 bases separated the two germline ends. CDR3: CASKKGSPGPGSGNTIYF. CDR3 nucleotide sequence: TGTGCCAGCAAAAAGGGGTCACCGGGACCGGGCTCTGGAAACACCATATATTTT.

This clonotype was observed many times. The CDR3 is CASRTRQFNQPQHF. The DNA of the CDR3 is TGTGCCAGCAGGACCAGACAGTTCAATCAGCCCCAGCATTTT. The gene calls are TRBV2 and TRBJ1-5; D might be TRBD1 (5 bases). V lost 6 bases to trimming and J lost 3 bases, with 12 bases between them. Germline V gives CDR1 SNHLY, CDR2 FYNNEI. The CDR3 has 14 residues.

This clonotype occurred many times. The V and J genes are TRBV28 and TRBJ2-4, with a weak D call TRBD1 (6 bases). CDR1 is MDHEN and CDR2 is SYDVKM in the germline V gene. Trimming removed 2 bases at V and 8 bases at J, with 10 bases between. This CDR3 has 13 amino acids. This chain's CDR3 is CASSLARGYIQYF. The CDR3 DNA reads TGTGCCAGCAGTTTAGCCAGGGGATACATTCAGTACTTC.

This clonotype was recorded at least ten times. V and J are TRBV6-1 and TRBJ2-7; D is possibly TRBD1 (6 bases). Germline lookup yields CDR1 MNHNS and CDR2 SASEGT. The CDR3 sequence is 16 residues long. V lost 6 bases to trimming and J lost 2 bases, with 20 bases between them. DNA for the CDR3: TGTGCCAGCAGCGTGCTCCGGACAGCACCTACCTACGAGCAGTACTTC. Protein: CASSVLRTAPTYEQYF.

This chain links TRBV28 with TRBJ2-5, with TRBD1 identical over 11 bases. Trimming at V came to 3 bases and at J to 7 bases, leaving 7 bases not matched to a gene. Per germline, CDR1 MDHEN and CDR2 SYDVKM. This CDR3 region has 15 residues. The CDR3 region is CASSFVGTGGGTQYF. Written as DNA, the CDR3 is TGTGCCAGCAGTTTTGTCGGGACAGGGGGAGGGACCCAGTACTTC.

This clonotype was observed a few times. V is TRBV7-2 and J is TRBJ1-1, with D unresolved. The germline CDR1 and CDR2 sequences are SGHTA and FQGNSA. Trimming left V 7 bases short and J 0 bases short, with 12 bases between. This CDR3 spans 14 amino acids. The CDR3 protein is CASTPGRLNTEAFF. CDR3 sequence (DNA): TGTGCCAGCACCCCTGGGCGTTTGAACACTGAAGCTTTCTTT.

The chain employs TRBV6-1 and TRBJ2-5; D is perhaps TRBD1 (6 bases). Germline CDR1 and CDR2: MNHNS and SASEGT. The CDR3 covers 15 residues. The V gene lost 4 bases and the J gene lost 2 bases, with 14 bases spanning the gap. DNA for the CDR3: TGTGCCAGCAGTGGTGTGGCAGGGGAGCAAGAGACCCAGTACTTC. As protein: CASSGVAGEQETQYF.

This clonotype was seen at least ten times. J is TRBJ1-1 and V is TRBV24-1; D ambiguous. The germline gives CDR1 KGHDR, CDR2 SFDVKD. The CDR3 has 13 residues. Trimming pared 8 bases from V and 9 bases from J, leaving 18 bases between. The CDR3 sequence: CATTDVRSGKAFF. The CDR3 DNA follows: TGTGCCACCACGGACGTTCGATCGGGGAAAGCTTTCTTT.

This clonotype was observed a few times. A much larger clone lies a single base off, so this may be a read error. The V and J genes are TRBV12-3 or TRBV12-4 and TRBJ1-1; D is uncertain. The CDR3 is 13 amino acids. Deletions cut 3 bases from V and 6 bases from J, with 11 bases between. As DNA, the CDR3 is TGTGCCAGCAGTTTCGGAAGGCGCTCTGAAGCTTTCTTT. Translated: CASSFGRRSEAFF.

This clonotype occurred a few times. This chain connects TRBV12-3 or TRBV12-4 to TRBJ2-7, with D possibly being TRBD1 (5 bases). V was trimmed by 3 bases and J by 0 bases, leaving 9 bases between them. CDR3 length: 14 amino acids. This CDR3 reads CASSFLDSSYEQYF. The CDR3, as DNA: TGTGCCAGCAGTTTTCTTGACAGCTCCTACGAGCAGTACTTC.

The CDR3 sequence: CASRSRGQNTEAFF. CDR3 in DNA: TGTGCCAGCAGATCCCGGGGCCAGAACACTGAAGCTTTCTTT. The chain is built from TRBV6-1 and TRBJ1-1, with D maybe TRBD1 (5 bases). This CDR3 is 14 amino acids long. Germline V CDR1 and CDR2: MNHNS, SASEGT. V was cut by 6 bases and J by 1 base, with 12 bases left in between.

In this sample, this clonotype turned up a few times. The J gene is TRBJ1-5, the V gene TRBV19, with D unclear. Looked up from germline, CDR1 is LNHDA and CDR2 is SQIVND (reference sequence). The CDR3 covers 14 residues. Trimming stripped 3 bases from V and 3 bases from J, with 9 bases between. The CDR3 region is CASSIGQFNQPQHF. The CDR3 DNA is TGTGCCAGTAGTATTGGGCAGTTCAATCAGCCCCAGCATTTT.

This rearrangement joins TRBV6-1 to TRBJ1-6; D is uncertain. The ends were cut back, 0 bases at V and 6 bases at J, with 12 bases in the middle. Per the germline V gene, CDR1 is MNHNS and CDR2 is SASEGT. CDR3 length: 16 amino acids. CDR3 DNA sequence: TGTGCCAGCAGTGAAGCGGAGCAGAGAATTAATTCACCCCTCCACTTT. Translation: CASSEAEQRINSPLHF.

This clonotype was picked up a small number of times. The chain combines TRBV19 with TRBJ1-2; D unresolved. Germline assignment: CDR1 LNHDA and CDR2 SQIVND (reference sequence). Trimming took 1 base from V and 4 from J, leaving 13 bases between them. The CDR3 length is 15 residues. As DNA, the CDR3 is TGTGCCAGTAGTATAGTGGCAGCCCTTACCTATGGCTACACCTTC. Protein sequence: CASSIVAALTYGYTF.

This clonotype came up a few times. V is TRBV12-3 or TRBV12-4 and J is TRBJ1-4; 9 bases agree with TRBD1. The CDR3 is made up of 16 amino acids. Trimming took 3 bases from V and 6 from J; bases not matched to a gene: 8. This CDR3 reads CASSFLGQGFDEKLFF. In DNA form, the CDR3 reads TGTGCCAGCAGTTTCTTGGGACAGGGCTTTGATGAAAAACTGTTTTTT.

Only a few counts were recorded for this clonotype. This chain connects TRBV4-1 to TRBJ2-2; D uncertain. This CDR3 comprises 16 residues. The V end lost 4 bases, the J end lost 4 bases, and 16 bases lay between the germline ends. The germline gives CDR1 MGHRA, CDR2 YSYEKL. The CDR3: CASSPRLPLLTGELFF. CDR3 coding DNA: TGCGCCAGCAGCCCGCGATTACCCTTACTCACCGGGGAGCTGTTTTTT.

The V call is TRBV20-1, the J call TRBJ1-4, with a weak D call TRBD1 (6 bases). CDR1 and CDR2 from the germline V gene are DFQATT and SNEGSKA (reference sequence). The CDR3 covers 15 residues. V lost 2 bases, J lost 7 bases, and 17 bases lay in between. CDR3 coding DNA: TGCAGTGCTAGACCCGACAGGTCACTGCGTGAAAAACTGTTTTTT. Amino acid sequence: CSARPDRSLREKLFF.

The sample holds a few counts of this clonotype. A much larger clone differs by one base, so this may be a read error. The gene calls are TRBV6-1 and TRBJ1-2; 8 bases are a match to TRBD1. CDR1 and CDR2 (germline): MNHNS, SASEGT. The ends lost 6 bases at V and 4 bases at J; junction bases unmatched: 4. This CDR3 comprises 13 residues. Here the CDR3 reads CASSTGTGYGYTF. The CDR3 nucleotides read TGTGCCAGCAGCACCGGGACAGGCTATGGCTACACCTTC.

The genes are TRBV15 and TRBJ2-3; D ambiguous. Trimming removed 1 base from V and 6 bases from J, with 8 bases in between. Germline V gene data show CDR1 as LNHNV and CDR2 as YYDKDF (reference sequence). This CDR3 is 13 amino acids long. The CDR3 bases are TGTGCCACCAGCAGAGTAGAACGGGATACGCAGTATTTT. It yields the protein CATSRVERDTQYF.

This clonotype was recorded a few times. This rearrangement joins TRBV27 to TRBJ2-7, with 7 bases aligning to TRBD1. The CDR3 sequence is 11 residues long. The V gene's germline CDR1 is MNHEY and CDR2 SMNVEV (reference sequence). J gave up 6 bases and V 6 bases, and 2 bases lay outside the gene matches. The CDR3 loop reads CASRQGVEQYF. CDR3 bases: TGTGCCAGCAGGCAGGGGGTCGAGCAGTACTTC.

The chain is built from TRBV20-1 and TRBJ2-4, with 7 bases aligning to TRBD1. The CDR3 sequence is 13 residues long. V lost 5 bases, J lost 8 bases, and 9 bases stayed unmatched. Per the germline V gene, CDR1 is DFQATT and CDR2 is SNEGSKA (reference sequence). The CDR3 DNA reads as TGCAGTGCTCCAGACACAGGGGAGCACATTCAGTACTTC. This codes for CSAPDTGEHIQYF.

In its sample, this clonotype was seen many times. The chain is built from TRBV12-3 or TRBV12-4 and TRBJ2-3, with a tentative D call TRBD2 (5 bases). CDR3 length: 14 residues. Trimming pared 3 bases from V and 5 bases from J, leaving 12 bases between. The CDR3 protein is CASSFGGGGDTQYF. CDR3 in DNA: TGTGCCAGCAGTTTCGGTGGAGGAGGAGATACGCAGTATTTT.

Turning to this clonotype: With a far larger clone one base away, a read error is the likely cause. CDR3 coding DNA: TGCGCCAGCATGGGGGACAGGGTTCGGAATGAGCAGTACTTC. It codes for CASMGDRVRNEQYF. The rearrangement links TRBV5-1 to TRBJ2-4, with 9 positions matching TRBD1. CDR3 length equals 14 residues. CDR1 is SGHRS and CDR2 is YFSETQ in the germline V gene. V shed 6 bases and J 13 bases; nucleotides not matched to a gene: 14.

V gene TRBV28 combines with J gene TRBJ2-3, with 7 bases aligning to TRBD1. CDR3 length: 15 residues. The germline V gene has CDR1 MDHEN and CDR2 SYDVKM. The J segment lost 0 bases and the V segment lost 5 bases, leaving 5 bases of the junction unmatched. The CDR3 DNA follows: TGTGCCAGCAGTGAGGGACAGTTCAGCACAGATACGCAGTATTTT. Amino acids: CASSEGQFSTDTQYF.

The V and J genes are TRBV6-1 and TRBJ2-1; D not certain. V lost 4 bases, J lost 10 bases, and 20 bases lay in between. The length of the CDR3 is 15 residues. Germline CDR1 reads MNHNS; CDR2 reads SASEGT. The CDR3: CASSVKSRSSYEQFF. CDR3 nucleotides: TGTGCCAGCAGTGTTAAGTCTCGTAGCTCCTACGAGCAGTTCTTC.

Concerning this clonotype itself: Mismatch with germline at one junction end may stem from a read error. The gene calls are TRBV28 and TRBJ2-1; D gene ambiguous. Germline V lookup: CDR1 MDHEN, CDR2 SYDVKM. The CDR3 runs to 17 residues. CDR3 DNA sequence: TGCGCCAGCAGCCAACCCCTGCTAGGGTTTTGGGGCAATGAGCAGTTCTTC. This codes for CASSQPLLGFWGNEQFF. Filled out from reference TRBV28 and TRBJ2-1, the complete variable domain reads DVKVTQSSRYLVKRTGEKVFLECVQDMDHENMFWYRQDPGLGLRLIYFSYDVKMKEKGDIPEGYSVSREKKERFSLILESASTNQTSMYLCASSQPLLGFWGNEQFFGPGTRLTVL.

This clonotype appeared many times. The chain carries TRBV12-3 or TRBV12-4 and TRBJ1-2; D is ambiguous. This CDR3 region has 14 residues. Trimming shortened V by 3 bases and J by 4 bases, and 12 bases separated the two germline ends. The CDR3 DNA is TGTGCCAGCAGTTTCGGGCAAGGGATCTATGGCTACACCTTC. This gives the protein CASSFGQGIYGYTF.

This clonotype was counted many times. The V and J genes are TRBV6-5 and TRBJ2-7; D remains ambiguous. This CDR3 spans 14 amino acids. V was cut by 3 bases and J by 0 bases, with 9 bases left in between. Germline V CDR1 and CDR2: MNHEY, SVGAGI. The CDR3 region is CASSYGRSSYEQYF. As DNA, the CDR3 is TGTGCCAGCAGTTATGGGCGGAGCTCCTACGAGCAGTACTTC.

This clonotype came up many times. Germline is not matched at one junction end, which may reflect a read error. DNA of the CDR3: TGTGCCAGCAGTCAAGATCCGTACGAGCAGTACTTC. This sequence encodes CASSQDPYEQYF. The chain uses TRBV3-1 and TRBJ2-7, with unresolved D. CDR1 LGHDT and CDR2 YNNKEL come from the germline V gene (reference sequence). This CDR3 is 12 amino acids long.

The chain uses TRBV2 and TRBJ1-6; the D gene is possibly TRBD1 (6 bases). Looked up from germline, CDR1 is SNHLY and CDR2 is FYNNEI. V was shortened by 3 bases and J by 8 bases, with 23 bases between the two germline ends. The CDR3 loop spans 18 amino acids. The CDR3 is CASSDSRLGALRDSPLHF. DNA for the CDR3: TGTGCCAGCAGTGACTCACGGTTGGGGGCCCTTAGGGATTCACCCCTCCACTTT. The full variable domain, with the rest looked up from reference TRBV2 and TRBJ1-6, is EPEVTQTPSHQVTQMGQEVILRCVPISNHLYFYWYRQILGQKVEFLVSFYNNEISEKSEIFDDQFSVERPDGSNFTLKIRSTKLEDSAMYFCASSDSRLGALRDSPLHFGNGTRLTVT.